Below are 8 T cell receptor beta chains sequenced from a single sample in a study of T cell changes during pregnancy in multiple sclerosis. The repertoire was sequenced with immunoSEQ multiplex PCR; TCRdb's copy has only in-frame clones and lacks some. The data contain 100,000 or so clones, 91% of them singletons. Source: peripheral blood, taken in the second trimester of pregnancy. The receptors originated from a female donor with multiple sclerosis, enrolled in a pregnancy study.

This clone was counted a single time. The chain carries TRBV5-1 and TRBJ1-4, with 9 nucleotides matching TRBD1. Trimming at V came to 4 bases and at J to 7 bases, leaving 8 bases not matched to a gene. CDR3 length: 15 amino acids. The germline gives CDR1 SGHRS, CDR2 YFSETQ. The CDR3 protein is CASSLGQGKGEKLFF. CDR3 DNA: TGCGCCAGCAGCCTGGGACAGGGTAAAGGTGAAAAACTGTTTTTT. Looking up the rest from reference TRBV5-1 and TRBJ1-4 gives the full variable domain: KAGVTQTPRYLIKTRGQQVTLSCSPISGHRSVSWYQQTPGQGLQFLFEYFSETQRNKGNFPGRFSGRQFSNSRSEMNVSTLELGDSALYLCASSLGQGKGEKLFFGSGTQLSVL.

The chain recombines TRBV5-1 with TRBJ2-2; 8 bases align to TRBD2. Per germline, CDR1 SGHRS and CDR2 YFSETQ. The J segment lost 5 bases and the V segment lost 3 bases, leaving 9 bases of the junction unmatched. This CDR3 spans 16 amino acids. CDR3 in DNA: TGCGCCAGCAGCTCCCCGGGGGGGGCGAGGACCGGGGAGCTGTTTTTT. Translating it yields CASSSPGGARTGELFF.

V is TRBV9 and J is TRBJ1-2; 9 bases match TRBD1. V was clipped by 0 bases and J by 4 bases; unmatched bases: 4. The length of the CDR3 is 15 residues. CDR1 and CDR2 from the germline V gene are SGDLS and YYNGEE. CDR3 sequence reads: CASSVEQGALYGYTF. CDR3 nucleotide sequence: TGTGCCAGCAGCGTAGAACAGGGGGCACTCTATGGCTACACCTTC. The full variable domain, with the rest looked up from reference TRBV9 and TRBJ1-2, is DSGVTQTPKHLITATGQRVTLRCSPRSGDLSVYWYQQSLDQGLQFLIQYYNGEERAKGNILERFSAQQFPDLHSELNLSSLELGDSALYFCASSVEQGALYGYTFGSGTRLTVV.

The rearrangement uses TRBV9 and TRBJ2-7, with 8 bases matching TRBD2. The J segment lost 6 bases and the V segment lost 4 bases, leaving 12 bases of the junction unmatched. Germline CDR1 is SGDLS and CDR2 is YYNGEE. This CDR3 has 15 residues. CDR3 sequence (DNA): TGTGCCAGCAGCAGTAGCGGGATAGCTCTAGGCGAGCAGTACTTC. It is translated as CASSSSGIALGEQYF.

This chain uses TRBV5-4 with TRBJ2-7, with D tentatively TRBD1 (6 bases). The length of the CDR3 is 13 residues. CDR1 is SGHNT and CDR2 is YYREEE in the germline V gene (reference sequence). V was pared by 2 bases and J by 4 bases, with 10 bases between. The CDR3 sequence: CASSFFRGYEQYF. The CDR3, as DNA: TGTGCCAGCAGCTTCTTCAGGGGTTACGAGCAGTACTTC. The whole variable domain, filled in from reference TRBV5-4 and TRBJ2-7, reads ETGVTQSPTHLIKTRGQQVTLRCSSQSGHNTVSWYQQALGQGPQFIFQYYREEENGRGNFPPRFSGLQFPNYSSELNVNALELDDSALYLCASSFFRGYEQYFGPGTRLTVT.

V and J are TRBV5-1 and TRBJ1-3, with 7 nucleotides matching TRBD1. Germline V lookup: CDR1 SGHRS, CDR2 YFSETQ. This CDR3 has 11 residues. After removal of 5 bases from V and 7 bases from J, the junction contained 0 bases not matched to a gene. CDR3 sequence: CASRQGNTIYF. The CDR3 DNA is TGCGCCAGCAGACAGGGGAACACCATATATTTT.

The CDR3 DNA reads as TGCAGCGTTGATGGACAGGGCTCCCTAACTGAAGCTTTCTTT. Translated: CSVDGQGSLTEAFF. J is TRBJ1-1 and V is TRBV29-1; the match to TRBD1 covers 8 bases. Per the germline V gene, CDR1 is SQVTM and CDR2 is ANQGSEA. This CDR3 contains 14 residues. Trimming removed 3 bases from V and 5 bases from J; junction bases left unmatched: 8.

This clone was detected only a few times. The chain links TRBV5-1 to TRBJ2-3; D possibly corresponds to TRBD1 (5 bases). CDR3 length: 16 amino acids. Trimming took 0 bases from V and 4 from J, leaving 15 bases between them. CDR1 is SGHRS and CDR2 is YFSETQ in the germline V gene. Here the CDR3 reads CASSLVVGRGPDTQYF. CDR3 DNA: TGCGCCAGCAGCTTGGTTGTGGGGCGCGGTCCAGATACGCAGTATTTT.